This passage covers 6 T cell receptor beta chains from one sample sequenced in a study of blood T cell repertoires in COVID-19. Here immunoSEQ multiplex PCR was the method, and the copy in TCRdb shows in-frame clones only, minus some. Among some 150,000 clones listed, around 90% were seen once. Sample: peripheral blood. These receptors came from a woman aged 45-65 years with acute or convalescent COVID-19.

The rearrangement joins TRBV28 to TRBJ2-1; 8 bases agree with TRBD2. Trimming removed 7 bases from V and 2 bases from J; junction bases left unmatched: 4. Germline CDR1 is MDHEN and CDR2 is SYDVKM. This CDR3 has 14 residues. CDR3 nucleotides: TGTGCCAGCACCGCGGGAGGTACCTACAATGAGCAGTTCTTC. Its protein product is CASTAGGTYNEQFF.

The CDR3 region has the DNA TGTGCCAGCAGCGGACAGACGAACACTGAAGCTTTCTTT. Translated: CASSGQTNTEAFF. The chain has TRBV6-5 and TRBJ1-1; D is perhaps TRBD1 (6 bases). This CDR3 spans 13 amino acids. Germline-derived CDR1 and CDR2 are MNHEY and SVGAGI. V was clipped by 6 bases and J by 1 base, with 9 bases between them.

The genes are TRBV30 and TRBJ1-2; D is ambiguous. CDR1 is GTSNPN and CDR2 is SVGIG in the germline V gene (reference sequence). Trimming shortened V by 2 bases and J by 4 bases, and 17 bases separated the two germline ends. The CDR3 spans 15 residues. The CDR3: CAWSQTREAVYGYTF. CDR3 DNA sequence: TGTGCCTGGAGTCAAACACGTGAGGCAGTCTATGGCTACACCTTC.

The chain combines TRBV11-3 with TRBJ1-1; D ambiguous. This CDR3 spans 13 amino acids. V shed 5 bases and J shed 3 bases, with 10 bases lying between them. Germline lookup yields CDR1 SGHNT and CDR2 YENEEA. CDR3 region: CASSAQLDTEAFF. DNA for the CDR3: TGTGCCAGCAGCGCCCAGTTGGACACTGAAGCTTTCTTT.

This chain connects TRBV7-2 to TRBJ1-4; 7 bases are a match to TRBD1. Germline CDR1 is SGHTA and CDR2 is FQGNSA. The CDR3 spans 14 residues. V lost 5 bases, J lost 4 bases, and 4 bases stayed unmatched. The CDR3 loop is CASSIRDSNEKLFF. The CDR3 bases are TGTGCCAGCAGCATCCGGGACAGTAATGAAAAACTGTTTTTT.

This clone has more than one count but fewer than ten. CDR3 in amino acids: CASSPGGITGELFF. CDR3 sequence (DNA): TGTGCCAGCTCACCAGGGGGCATCACCGGGGAGCTGTTTTTT. The rearrangement links TRBV18 to TRBJ2-2; possibly TRBD1 for D (6 bases). Germline values: CDR1 KGHSH, CDR2 LQKENI. The V and J ends lost 2 bases and 4 bases respectively, with 8 bases between them. The CDR3 consists of 14 residues. The full variable domain, completed using reference TRBV18 and TRBJ2-2, is NAGVMQNPRHLVRRRGQEARLRCSPMKGHSHVYWYRQLPEEGLKFMVYLQKENIIDESGMPKERFSAEFPKEGPSILRIQQVVRGDSAAYFCASSPGGITGELFFGEGSRLTVL.